This entry describes one T cell receptor (beta chain). Its specificity is unknown. Repeated repertoire sampling spanned the course of chemoradiotherapy. The source of the sample is a study of chemoradiotherapy in HPV16-positive cancers. Findings and limits, study-wide: Non-HPV-specific T cells did not expand in tumors during treatment, whereas candidate HPV-specific clones and E7-related motifs did. Better recurrence-free survival went with HPV-responsive T-cell expansion in HPV16-positive patients.

V shed 1 base and J shed 4 bases, with 4 bases lying between them. Germline CDR1 and CDR2: SGHNT and YENEEA. The CDR3 is 13 residues long. The assay was immunoSEQ multiplex PCR, and TCRdb's table has in-frame clones only and misses some. The sample includes 15,000 to 20,000 clones, just under 90% of them seen just once. The receptor's source is a human donor with HPV-associated anogenital cancer. Sequencing was performed on blood, taken from a patient who underwent chemoradiotherapy. The chain recombines TRBV11-3 with TRBJ2-2, with D uncertain. DNA for the CDR3: TGTGCCAGCAGCTTAGGGACCACCGGGGAGCTGTTTTTT. This gives the protein CASSLGTTGELFF.